The next 18 T cell receptor beta chains were all read from a single sample in a study of CD8 T cells in Susac syndrome. Reverse transcription of roughly 0.45 to 1 ug RNA was performed with random hexamers. TCRdb reanalysed the immunoSEQ multiplex PCR reads using MiXCR and keeps one entry per CDR3 protein. The table shows about 190,000 distinct CDR3 sequences, with approximately 95% occurring only once. The sequenced sample was CD8+ T cells from PBMCs. These receptors came from a human donor with Susac syndrome.

This chain links TRBV7-8 with TRBJ1-6; no clear D. The germline V gene has CDR1 SGHVS and CDR2 FQNEAQ. The CDR3 sequence is 13 residues long. V lost 5 bases, J lost 5 bases, and 7 bases lay in between. In DNA form, the CDR3 reads TGTGCCAGCAGCCTCCCAGATAATTCACCCCTCCACTTT. This codes for CASSLPDNSPLHF.

The chain combines TRBV20-1 with TRBJ2-2, with 8 bases lining up with TRBD2. V was clipped by 5 bases and J by 4 bases; unmatched bases: 12. The germline V gene encodes CDR1 DFQATT and CDR2 SNEGSKA (reference sequence). The CDR3 contains 16 residues. In DNA form, the CDR3 reads TGCAGTGCTCCTCCTCTTAGCGGGGCCGGCACCGGGGAGCTGTTTTTT. This sequence encodes CSAPPLSGAGTGELFF.

The rearrangement uses TRBV27 and TRBJ2-3; 9 nucleotides align to TRBD1. The CDR3 contains 15 residues. CDR1 and CDR2 (germline): MNHEY, SMNVEV (reference sequence). V trimming: 4 bases; J trimming: 4 bases; junction bases outside the gene matches: 6. The CDR3 loop is CASSSQGAWADTQYF. CDR3 sequence (DNA): TGTGCCAGCAGTTCACAGGGGGCTTGGGCAGATACGCAGTATTTT.

The V gene is TRBV20-1, the J gene TRBJ1-1; a weak D match, TRBD1 (5 bases). The CDR3 is 14 amino acids. The V and J ends lost 3 bases and 0 bases respectively, with 11 bases between them. Germline assignment: CDR1 DFQATT and CDR2 SNEGSKA (reference sequence). CDR3 sequence: CSARVDSMNTEAFF. The CDR3 nucleotides read TGCAGTGCTAGGGTAGACAGTATGAACACTGAAGCTTTCTTT.

The rearrangement joins TRBV20-1 to TRBJ1-2; D ambiguous. The CDR3 totals 15 residues. Trimming pared 0 bases from V and 3 bases from J, leaving 14 bases between. Germline V gene sequence: CDR1 DFQATT, CDR2 SNEGSKA (reference sequence). The CDR3 region is CSARDVRGQDYGYTF. Written as DNA, the CDR3 is TGCAGTGCTAGAGACGTGCGCGGTCAGGACTATGGCTACACCTTC.

This chain links TRBV13 with TRBJ2-5, with D perhaps matching TRBD1 (6 bases). The germline V gene has CDR1 PRHDT and CDR2 FYEKMQ (reference sequence). V was pared by 10 bases and J by 3 bases, with 15 bases between. This CDR3 is built from 13 residues. The CDR3, as DNA: TGTGCCACCATGACCAGGGGAGAAGAGACCCAGTACTTC. It encodes CATMTRGEETQYF.

The chain recombines TRBV13 with TRBJ2-1, with a tentative D call TRBD2 (5 bases). Trimming took off 7 bases at V and 10 bases at J, with 17 bases between the two ends. Per germline, CDR1 PRHDT and CDR2 FYEKMQ (reference sequence). The CDR3 has 13 amino acids. The CDR3 nucleotides read TGTGCCAGCACCCCTAGCAGGTTAGGAGAGCAGTTCTTC. It translates to CASTPSRLGEQFF.

This clonotype was seen only once. This chain links TRBV19 with TRBJ2-5, with 9 bases identical to TRBD1. This CDR3 region has 14 residues. The germline CDR1 and CDR2 sequences are LNHDA and SQIVND (reference sequence). Trimming removed 6 bases from V and 4 bases from J; junction bases left unmatched: 6. The CDR3 region has the DNA TGTGCCAGTAGGTCTAGGGACAGGGCAGAGACCCAGTACTTC. Translation gives CASRSRDRAETQYF.

The V gene is TRBV3-1, the J gene TRBJ2-1; unclear D gene. The CDR3 runs to 16 residues. Germline CDR1 and CDR2: LGHDT and YNNKEL (reference sequence). V was pared by 1 base and J by 4 bases, with 14 bases between. CDR3: CASSQGSARVYNEQFF. The CDR3, as DNA: TGTGCCAGCAGCCAAGGCTCGGCAAGGGTTTACAATGAGCAGTTCTTC.

The V and J genes are TRBV7-8 and TRBJ1-5; possibly TRBD1 for D (6 bases). Trimming removed 0 bases at V and 3 bases at J, with 12 bases between. Germline V gives CDR1 SGHVS, CDR2 FQNEAQ. The CDR3 runs 16 residues. CDR3 residues: CASSLAGGQYNQPQHF. CDR3 in DNA: TGTGCCAGCAGCTTAGCGGGGGGGCAATACAATCAGCCCCAGCATTTT.

The V and J genes are TRBV6-5 and TRBJ2-2; 8 nucleotides align to TRBD1. This CDR3 spans 14 amino acids. Germline loops: CDR1 MNHEY, CDR2 SVGAGI. V shed 7 bases, J shed 6 bases, and the junction held 7 bases outside the gene matches. For the CDR3, the DNA is TGTGCCAGCACGACAGGGGAATTGGCCGGGGAGCTGTTTTTT. Its translation: CASTTGELAGELFF.

Only one count was recorded for this clonotype. The chain recombines TRBV20-1 with TRBJ1-2; D not certain. Trimming took 3 bases from V and 8 from J, leaving 13 bases between them. CDR1 DFQATT and CDR2 SNEGSKA come from the germline V gene (reference sequence). The CDR3 extends over 12 amino acids. CDR3 DNA sequence: TGCAGTGCTAGTAACGGAGAGCAGGGCTACACCTTC. Translation: CSASNGEQGYTF.

The chain is built from TRBV7-9 and TRBJ1-2; 7 bases are shared with TRBD1. J lost 3 bases, V lost 4 bases, and 14 bases had no gene match. Germline loops: CDR1 SEHNR, CDR2 FQNEAQ (reference sequence). The CDR3 covers 17 residues. The CDR3 bases are TGTGCCAGCAGCTCGGACAGGATGTTAGAAGTCTACTATGGCTACACCTTC. It codes for CASSSDRMLEVYYGYTF.

In DNA, the CDR3 is TGTGCCAGCAGCTTAGTCGCCGGGACTAGCGAAACCGGGGAGCTGTTTTTT. Its translation: CASSLVAGTSETGELFF. The chain couples TRBV7-9 to TRBJ2-2; TRBD2 matches at 10 bases. The CDR3 runs 17 residues. Germline trimming cut 1 base from V and 5 bases from J; bases unmatched to any gene: 7. Germline CDR1 reads SEHNR; CDR2 reads FQNEAQ (reference sequence).

The genes are TRBV5-6 and TRBJ1-1, with unresolved D. V was trimmed by 0 bases and J by 0 bases, leaving 6 bases between them. The germline V gene encodes CDR1 SGHDT and CDR2 YYEEEE. There are 14 residues in the CDR3. CDR3 sequence reads: CASSLGSMNTEAFF. The CDR3 nucleotides are TGTGCCAGCAGCTTGGGCAGCATGAACACTGAAGCTTTCTTT.

The V and J genes are TRBV15 and TRBJ2-5; no firm D call. The ends were cut back, 5 bases at V and 4 bases at J, with 17 bases in the middle. The CDR3 has 15 amino acids. Germline CDR1 LNHNV, CDR2 YYDKDF (reference sequence). CDR3 sequence (DNA): TGTGCCACCAGCGTAGGCGGAGTCTCGGGAGAGACCCAGTACTTC. Translation gives CATSVGGVSGETQYF. Using reference TRBV15 and TRBJ2-5 for the parts outside the CDR3, the full variable domain is DAMVIQNPRYQVTQFGKPVTLSCSQTLNHNVMYWYQQKSSQAPKLLFHYYDKDFNNEADTPDNFQSRRPNTSFCFLDIRSPGLGDTAMYLCATSVGGVSGETQYFGPGTRLLVL.

CDR3 residues: CASSEAGRELFF. Written as DNA, the CDR3 is TGTGCCAGCAGTGAGGCCGGCAGGGAGCTGTTTTTT. The V and J genes are TRBV2 and TRBJ2-2; the D is unclear. V lost 3 bases to trimming and J lost 9 bases, with 8 bases between them. From germline, CDR1 is SNHLY and CDR2 FYNNEI. This CDR3 is 12 amino acids long.

This chain joins TRBV6-2 or TRBV6-3 and TRBJ1-1, with 9 bases identical to TRBD1. This CDR3 has 14 amino acids. V lost 5 bases to trimming and J lost 4 bases; unmatched junction nucleotides: 5. Germline V gene data show CDR1 as MNHEY and CDR2 as SVGEGT. The DNA of the CDR3 is TGTGCCAGCAGTAACCTACAGGGGGCCACTGAAGCTTTCTTT. Translated, it gives CASSNLQGATEAFF.